The 14 T cell receptor beta chains below were found in one sample sequenced in a study of radiation and T cells in renal cell carcinoma. The repertoire was sequenced with immunoSEQ multiplex PCR; TCRdb's copy has only in-frame clones and lacks some. The repertoire holds roughly 150,000 clones, with approximately 88% as singletons. As for time point: blood 2 weeks post-SBRT. Described treatment: 15 Gy SBRT to primary tumor, nephrectomy 4 weeks later. The source was blood, collected from a patient whose treatment included radiotherapy and nephrectomy. The receptors here all came from a woman between 45 and 60 years old with renal cell carcinoma.

The J gene is TRBJ2-7, the V gene TRBV28; D not certain. Germline V gives CDR1 MDHEN, CDR2 SYDVKM. The ends were cut back, 2 bases at V and 3 bases at J, with 8 bases in the middle. CDR3 size: 13 residues. CDR3: CASSLRSDYEQYF. The CDR3 DNA sequence: TGTGCCAGCAGTTTAAGGTCAGACTACGAGCAGTACTTC.

This rearrangement joins TRBV7-2 to TRBJ2-3, with D possibly matching TRBD1 (6 bases). V was trimmed by 2 bases and J by 2 bases, leaving 14 bases between them. Germline CDR1 SGHTA, CDR2 FQGNSA. The CDR3 totals 16 residues. The CDR3 coding sequence is TGTGCCAGCAGCTTATGGTCAGGGGCCCCCACAGATACGCAGTATTTT. Its protein product is CASSLWSGAPTDTQYF.

This chain joins TRBV5-1 and TRBJ1-1, with 11 positions matching TRBD1. There are 14 residues in the CDR3. Per germline, CDR1 SGHRS and CDR2 YFSETQ. V trimming: 4 bases; J trimming: 4 bases; junction bases outside the gene matches: 3. In nucleotides, the CDR3 is TGCGCCAGCAGCCCGGGACAGGGGGGCACTGAAGCTTTCTTT. Its protein is CASSPGQGGTEAFF.

The chain employs TRBV6-6 and TRBJ1-5; no reliable D call. Per germline, CDR1 MNHNY and CDR2 SVGAGI (reference sequence). This CDR3 is 12 amino acids long. Between the trimmed V and J ends, which lost 2 bases and 4 bases, there was a span of 3 bases. The CDR3 nucleotides are TGTGCCAGCAGTTACGGTAATCAGCCCCAGCATTTT. It encodes CASSYGNQPQHF.

V is TRBV7-9 and J is TRBJ1-2; TRBD1 might be the D (5 bases). The CDR3 spans 14 residues. V lost 5 bases, J lost 3 bases, and 13 bases lay in between. From germline, CDR1 is SEHNR and CDR2 FQNEAQ (reference sequence). The CDR3 reads CASSRQGGDYGYTF. In DNA form, the CDR3 reads TGTGCCAGCAGCCGGCAGGGTGGAGACTATGGCTACACCTTC.

This clone has ten or more counts. V usage is TRBV18 and J usage is TRBJ1-6; tentatively, D is TRBD1 (6 bases). V was clipped by 0 bases and J by 11 bases, with 11 bases between them. This CDR3 contains 14 residues. Germline V CDR1 and CDR2: KGHSH, LQKENI. CDR3 sequence reads: CASSPPLQGAPLHF. CDR3 DNA: TGTGCCAGCTCACCACCGTTACAGGGAGCACCCCTCCACTTT.

The rearrangement joins TRBV6-5 to TRBJ2-6; D is unclear. In germline, CDR1 is MNHEY, CDR2 SVGAGI. This CDR3 contains 15 residues. V lost 5 bases and J lost 0, with 8 bases in between. CDR3 nucleotides: TGTGCCAGCAGTCCGCGCGACTCTGGGGCCAACGTCCTGACTTTC. This codes for CASSPRDSGANVLTF.

In this sample, this clone turned up once. The chain couples TRBV5-4 to TRBJ2-7; TRBD1 or TRBD2 may be the D gene (6 bases each). V was clipped by 0 bases and J by 5 bases, with 18 bases between them. Germline assignment: CDR1 SGHNT and CDR2 YYREEE (reference sequence). CDR3 size: 16 residues. CDR3 bases: TGTGCCAGCAGCTTGGTTAGGGGGGCTGGTATGAACGAGCAGTACTTC. As protein: CASSLVRGAGMNEQYF.

The chain employs TRBV7-2 and TRBJ2-2; D is perhaps TRBD1 (6 bases). Between the trimmed V and J ends, which lost 1 base and 1 base, there was a span of 10 bases. Germline loops: CDR1 SGHTA, CDR2 FQGNSA. This CDR3 is 16 amino acids long. Written as DNA, the CDR3 is TGTGCCAGCAGCTTAGTGGGGGCGTGGAACACCGGGGAGCTGTTTTTT. It yields the protein CASSLVGAWNTGELFF.

The chain has TRBV5-1 and TRBJ2-3, with D uncertain. The CDR3 consists of 13 residues. V shed 4 bases and J shed 8 bases, with 14 bases lying between them. The germline V gene has CDR1 SGHRS and CDR2 YFSETQ. The CDR3 loop reads CASSPGWRSTQYF. CDR3 nucleotides: TGCGCCAGCAGCCCGGGTTGGCGAAGTACGCAGTATTTT.

The rearrangement links TRBV21-1 to TRBJ1-1. TRBV21-1 is a pseudogene locus. The CDR3 runs to 14 residues. The CDR3: CASSGDLIRTEAFF. CDR3 bases: TGTGCCAGCAGTGGGGACTTAATTCGCACTGAAGCTTTCTTT.

The chain employs TRBV9 and TRBJ2-3; TRBD2 is a possible D gene (6 bases). The CDR3 runs to 15 residues. Germline loops: CDR1 SGDLS, CDR2 YYNGEE. Deletions cut 3 bases from V and 2 bases from J, with 13 bases between. The CDR3 nucleotides read TGTGCCAGCAGCGGGAGGGGCGGGTCCACAGATACGCAGTATTTT. It encodes CASSGRGGSTDTQYF.

The V call is TRBV4-1, the J call TRBJ1-2; 12 nucleotides line up with TRBD1. The ends lost 0 bases at V and 7 bases at J; junction bases unmatched: 9. Germline loops: CDR1 MGHRA, CDR2 YSYEKL. The CDR3 contains 17 residues. The CDR3 bases are TGCGCCAGCAGCCAAGATGATGGGACAGGGGGCGCAAGTGGCTACACCTTC. Its protein is CASSQDDGTGGASGYTF.

V and J are TRBV7-8 and TRBJ2-7; TRBD1 agrees at 9 bases. V was pared by 3 bases and J by 7 bases, with 10 bases of the junction left unmatched. This CDR3 comprises 15 residues. Germline lookup yields CDR1 SGHVS and CDR2 FQNEAQ. The CDR3 DNA sequence: TGTGCCAGCAGCTTGAAAGACAGGGGGGTTGGGGAGCAGTACTTC. This translates into CASSLKDRGVGEQYF. The full variable domain, rest sourced from reference TRBV7-8 and TRBJ2-7, is GAGVSQSPRYKVAKRGQDVALRCDPISGHVSLFWYQQALGQGPEFLTYFQNEAQLDKSGLPSDRFFAERPEGSVSTLKIQRTQQEDSAVYLCASSLKDRGVGEQYFGPGTRLTVT.